The clone carrying this T cell receptor (beta chain) appeared many times. No antigen is known for it. This specimen comes from a study of regulatory T cells in long-lasting Graves disease. Study findings and constraints: The study found persistent patients shared more public clonotypes (roughly 3,000) than new patients (approximately 970). TRBV28, TRBJ1-2 and TRBJ2-5 were favored in persistent disease.

Assembly of TCR beta libraries relied on iRepertoire HTBI primers together with Arm-PCR of CDR3 regions. From the multiplex PCR reads, TCRdb called clonotypes with MiXCR, one entry per CDR3 protein. The table has around 460,000 distinct CDR3 sequences, approximately 23% seen once. Time point specified: persistent/refractory GD, antithyroid drugs over 5 years with positive TRAb. PBMC-derived RNA was used for the TCR library. From germline, CDR1 is MNHEY and CDR2 SVGEGT. The CDR3 spans 13 residues. The V gene end was trimmed by 4 bases and the J gene end by 7 bases; junction bases not matched to a gene: 4.

The TCR sequence derives from a female donor with Graves disease. The chain joins TRBV6-2 or TRBV6-3 to TRBJ1-2; TRBD1 agrees at 9 bases. The specimen comprised peripheral blood mononuclear cells (PBMCs), sampled when the disease was refractory, from a patient treated with antithyroid drugs. CDR3 bases: TGTGCCAGCAGTTCGACAGGGGGGGGTGGCTACACCTTC. This sequence encodes CASSSTGGGGYTF.